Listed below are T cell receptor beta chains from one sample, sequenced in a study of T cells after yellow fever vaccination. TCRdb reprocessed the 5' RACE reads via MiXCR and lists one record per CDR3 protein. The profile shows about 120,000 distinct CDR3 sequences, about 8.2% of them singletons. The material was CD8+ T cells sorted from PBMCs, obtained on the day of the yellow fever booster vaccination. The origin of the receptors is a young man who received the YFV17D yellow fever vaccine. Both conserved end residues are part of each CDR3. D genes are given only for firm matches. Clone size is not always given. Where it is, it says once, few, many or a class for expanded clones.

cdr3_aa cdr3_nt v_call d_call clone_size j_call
CASSFASIETQYF TGTGCCAGCAGCTTTGCCAGTATAGAGACCCAGTACTTC TRBV7-8 NA many TRBJ2-5
CASSLTSGFYEQYF TGTGCCAGCAGCTTGACTAGCGGTTTCTACGAGCAGTACTTC TRBV7-9 TRBD2 few TRBJ2-7
CSASPFGAPTDTQYF TGCAGTGCTTCCCCCTTCGGGGCGCCCACAGATACGCAGTATTTT TRBV20-1 NA many TRBJ2-3
CASSEGQGPTYNEQFF TGTGCCAGCAGTGAGGGCCAAGGGCCTACCTACAATGAGCAGTTCTTC TRBV6-1 NA few TRBJ2-1
CASRGVVAMNTEAFF TGTGCCAGCAGGGGTGTAGTCGCAATGAACACTGAAGCTTTCTTT TRBV27 NA NA TRBJ1-1
CASSGSGVSEAFF TGTGCCAGCAGCGGGAGCGGTGTCTCAGAAGCTTTCTTT TRBV9 NA NA TRBJ1-1
CASSQDRGFTEAFF TGCGCCAGCAGCCAAGATCGTGGTTTCACTGAAGCTTTCTTT TRBV4-1 NA few TRBJ1-1
CSARRAEVSTDTQYF TGCAGTGCTAGGCGTGCGGAAGTTAGCACAGATACGCAGTATTTT TRBV20-1 NA few TRBJ2-3
CASSYGQTGWYF TGTGCCAGCAGTTATGGCCAGACCGGGTGGTATTTT TRBV6-6 NA NA TRBJ2-3
CASSQYKGPNQPQHF TGCGCCAGCAGCCAATACAAGGGCCCCAATCAGCCCCAGCATTTT TRBV4-1 NA NA TRBJ1-5
CASSLGPGQDVTQPQHF TGTGCCAGCAGCTTAGGCCCGGGACAGGACGTTACACAGCCCCAGCATTTT TRBV7-6 TRBD1 NA TRBJ1-5
CSARDPGSNYGYTF TGCAGTGCTAGAGATCCAGGGTCGAACTATGGCTACACCTTC TRBV20-1 NA few TRBJ1-2
CASSWAPGADTQYF TGTGCCAGCAGCTGGGCCCCGGGCGCAGATACGCAGTATTTT TRBV12-3/TRBV12-4 NA few TRBJ2-3
CASSTEAAPDTQYF TGTGCCAGCTCGACCGAAGCGGCCCCAGATACGCAGTATTTT TRBV18 NA few TRBJ2-3
CASSLSGTGELFF TGTGCCAGCAGTTTATCCGGGACCGGGGAGCTGTTTTTT TRBV28 NA many TRBJ2-2
CASKEVGPYYGYTF TGTGCCAGTAAAGAGGTCGGCCCTTACTATGGCTACACCTTC TRBV19 NA few TRBJ1-2
CASSSSPGLLNNEQFF TGTGCCAGCAGCTCAAGCCCGGGACTTCTAAACAATGAGCAGTTCTTC TRBV7-3 NA many TRBJ2-1
CASSHPSHATGGGGETQYF TGTGCCAGCAGCCACCCATCCCATGCGACAGGGGGAGGTGGAGAGACCCAGTACTTC TRBV7-8 TRBD1 NA TRBJ2-5
CASSLSGVAEGYTF TGTGCCAGCAGCCTGAGCGGGGTCGCGGAGGGCTACACCTTC TRBV5-6 NA NA TRBJ1-2
CSASTGTSGPLVQFF TGCAGTGCGAGCACCGGGACTAGCGGGCCTCTTGTGCAGTTCTTC TRBV20-1 TRBD2 NA TRBJ2-1
CAISGSPEQETQYF TGTGCCATCAGTGGGTCGCCCGAGCAAGAGACCCAGTACTTC TRBV10-3 NA NA TRBJ2-5
CAVLGEHF TGTGCAGTCTTGGGGGAGCATTTT TRBV15 NA few TRBJ1-5
CASRPQGAPTDTQYF TGTGCCAGCAGGCCACAGGGGGCCCCCACAGATACGCAGTATTTT TRBV7-9 TRBD1 NA TRBJ2-3
CASSYGTSGQTSTDTQYF TGTGCCAGCAGTTATGGGACTAGCGGGCAAACTAGCACAGATACGCAGTATTTT TRBV6-2/TRBV6-3 TRBD2 few TRBJ2-3
CSARIGTGRETQYF TGCAGTGCTAGGATCGGGACCGGACGAGAGACCCAGTACTTC TRBV20-1 NA NA TRBJ2-5
CSVEEDRTEQFF TGCAGCGTTGAAGAAGACAGGACGGAGCAGTTCTTC TRBV29-1 NA NA TRBJ2-1
CASSYRATGSNEKLFF TGTGCCAGCAGTTATCGCGCGACAGGATCAAATGAAAAACTGTTTTTT TRBV6-2/TRBV6-3 NA NA TRBJ1-4
CASSSTLAGDSPGTDTQYF TGTGCCAGCAGCTCAACACTAGCGGGGGATAGTCCCGGCACAGATACGCAGTATTTT TRBV7-9 TRBD2 NA TRBJ2-3
CASSPGAGFGFTEAFF TGCGCCAGCAGCCCTGGAGCAGGGTTCGGATTCACTGAAGCTTTCTTT TRBV4-1 NA many TRBJ1-1
CASSLLQRDSPLHF TGTGCCAGCAGCTTGTTGCAGCGGGATTCACCCCTCCACTTT TRBV5-5 NA few TRBJ1-6